This paragraph covers one T cell receptor (beta chain) sequence. The antigen remains undetermined. Though nominally healthy at sampling, donors likely had unrecorded immune exposures. These data come from a study of cytomegalovirus exposure and HLA in healthy donors. Study summary: From around 180 million T cells, an earlier analysis saw roughly 100 million unique TCR beta sequences.

Study results and caveats: Accurate prediction of most subjects' HLA-A and HLA-B alleles from TCR beta sequences was reported. Researchers reported that a few CMV-associated chains were confirmed in vitro as CMV antigen-specific.

Vbeta (60) and Jbeta (13) primers were used in the PCR. The method was immunoSEQ multiplex PCR; TCRdb's version includes in-frame clones alone and lacks a portion of them. The table records 150,000 or so clones, around 77% of them present only once. The CDR3 is 12 amino acids. Trimming cost V 4 bases and J 8 bases, with 11 bases left between them. From germline, CDR1 is MNHEY and CDR2 SVGAGI. This chain links TRBV6-5 with TRBJ1-1, with a tentative D call TRBD1 (6 bases). Sequencing was carried out using PBMCs. This TCR derives from a male donor in good health and CMV-seropositive. The CDR3 protein is CASSSPGTEAFF. CDR3 DNA sequence: TGTGCCAGCAGTTCCCCCGGGACAGAAGCTTTCTTT.